This T cell receptor (beta chain) was sequenced in a study of cytomegalovirus exposure and HLA in healthy donors. The PCR was carried out with 60 Vbeta primers and 13 Jbeta primers. Profiled with immunoSEQ multiplex PCR; TCRdb holds only in-frame clones, not every one. The sample consists of some 150,000 clones, less than 85% of them appearing once. Looked up from germline, CDR1 is MNHNS and CDR2 is SASEGT. The V end lost 8 bases, the J end lost 1 base, and 5 bases lay between the germline ends. CDR3 length: 11 residues. This TCR derives from a woman aged 45-65 years in good health and CMV-seropositive. Source material: PBMCs. The chain recombines TRBV6-1 with TRBJ1-1, with D possibly TRBD1 on 5 matching bases. CDR3 in amino acids: CASQGNTEAFF. The CDR3 nucleotides read TGTGCCAGCCAGGGGAACACTGAAGCTTTCTTT.